The source of this T cell receptor beta chain is a study of beta chain features in type 1 diabetes. Naive, central memory, regulatory and stem cell-like memory cells within the CD4+ compartment were sorted using CD45RO/CCR7/CD25/CD127/CD95/CD27. CDR1 and CDR2 from the germline V gene are MDHEN and SYDVKM. Trimming took off 4 bases at V and 4 bases at J, with 19 bases between the two ends. This CDR3 region has 16 residues. About this clone itself: Its antigen is not known.

Expressed TCRB transcripts were sequenced because the entire RNA isolate underwent reverse transcription. Using immunoSEQ multiplex PCR, the repertoire was profiled, and TCRdb retains in-frame clones only, with some absent. The sample lists about 16,000 clones, about 70% seen once, with roughly 0.84% in the top ten. The study's findings and limits: The question left open here concerned HLA type influencing TCRB rearrangement. Insertion counts at VDJ junctions were lower in type 1 diabetes patients, who also showed more deletions there. All four CD4+ subsets of Type 1 diabetes patients contained TCRB CDR3s that were moderately but significantly shorter.

This receptor was identified in a young man with type 1 diabetes. The rearrangement joins TRBV28 to TRBJ1-1; the D gene is possibly TRBD1 (5 bases). Material for sequencing was stem cell memory CD4+ T cells from blood. The CDR3 reads CASSSRIRVSTTEAFF. As DNA, the CDR3 is TGTGCCAGCAGTTCACGCATCAGGGTTTCGACCACTGAAGCTTTCTTT.